One and the same sample provided the 18 T cell receptor beta chains below, sequenced in a study of CD8 T cells in ankylosing spondylitis. TCRdb ran MiXCR on the 5' RACE reads and lists one entry per CDR3 protein. The table shows about 240,000 distinct CDR3 sequences, with 8% to 11% occurring only once. The material sequenced was blood, either unsorted or a sorted T cell fraction (not recorded which). The source is a male donor with ankylosing spondylitis or in good health (not recorded which).

This clonotype was counted at least ten times. The chain uses TRBV5-1 and TRBJ2-2; 9 positions agree with TRBD2. The germline V gene has CDR1 SGHRS and CDR2 YFSETQ. Losses at the gene ends were 6 bases for V and 3 bases for J; bases not matched to a gene: 3. The CDR3 has 14 residues. CDR3 bases: TGCGCCAGCAACAGACTAGCGGACACCGGGGAGCTGTTTTTT. This encodes CASNRLADTGELFF.

J is TRBJ1-4 and V is TRBV19; D gene uncertain. This CDR3 contains 17 residues. The germline gives CDR1 LNHDA, CDR2 SQIVND (reference sequence). V was clipped by 3 bases and J by 0 bases, with 14 bases between them. CDR3 DNA sequence: TGTGCCAGTAGTATGGGCCAGCCGACGGCAACTAATGAAAAACTGTTTTTT. This codes for CASSMGQPTATNEKLFF.

This clonotype was seen ten or more times. This chain connects TRBV3-1 to TRBJ2-7; D remains unclear. V shed 0 bases and J shed 5 bases, with 5 bases lying between them. The CDR3 totals 12 residues. In germline, CDR1 is LGHDT, CDR2 YNNKEL (reference sequence). CDR3 region: CASSQDHHEQYF. CDR3 nucleotides: TGTGCCAGCAGCCAAGATCACCACGAGCAGTACTTC.

This clonotype was counted ten times or more. V and J are TRBV5-4 and TRBJ2-3; D is uncertain. Germline lookup yields CDR1 SGHNT and CDR2 YYREEE (reference sequence). The ends were cut back, 0 bases at V and 1 base at J, with 6 bases in the middle. CDR3 length: 14 residues. The CDR3 sequence is CASSLDAGTDTQYF. CDR3 DNA: TGTGCCAGCAGCTTGGACGCGGGCACAGATACGCAGTATTTT.

There are a few counts of this clonotype. V and J are TRBV30 and TRBJ1-2, with a weak D call TRBD1 (5 bases). The V and J ends lost 2 bases and 5 bases respectively, with 18 bases between them. The V gene's germline CDR1 is GTSNPN and CDR2 SVGIG (reference sequence). This CDR3 has 15 residues. CDR3 nucleotide sequence: TGTGCCTGGAGTCCACCCTCTGAGGGGAAATATGGCTACACCTTC. Translated: CAWSPPSEGKYGYTF.

This clonotype was observed at least ten times. V usage is TRBV20-1 and J usage is TRBJ1-2; D gene ambiguous. CDR3 length equals 14 residues. Trimming removed 6 bases from V and 1 base from J, with 15 bases in between. Per germline, CDR1 DFQATT and CDR2 SNEGSKA (reference sequence). The CDR3 loop reads CSATGILFNYGYTF. In nucleotides, the CDR3 is TGCAGTGCAACCGGGATCCTGTTTAACTATGGCTACACCTTC.

Points on this clonotype: A much larger clone sits a single nucleotide away, making a read error possible. The V and J genes are TRBV20-1 and TRBJ2-1, with 11 positions matching TRBD2. The germline gives CDR1 DFQATT, CDR2 SNEGSKA (reference sequence). Germline trimming cut 0 bases from V and 15 bases from J; bases unmatched to any gene: 10. The CDR3 loop spans 14 amino acids. The CDR3 DNA follows: TGCAGTGCTAGAGATACACTAGCGGGGGAGACAATGTTCTTC. This translates into CSARDTLAGETMFF.

This clonotype has ten or more counts. The chain combines TRBV30 with TRBJ2-3; TRBD2 aligns across 10 bases. Losses at the gene ends were 0 bases for V and 5 bases for J; bases not matched to a gene: 5. Germline values: CDR1 GTSNPN, CDR2 SVGIG (reference sequence). The length of the CDR3 is 15 residues. The CDR3 region is CAWSVKRGGKDTQYF. CDR3 in DNA: TGTGCCTGGAGTGTAAAGCGGGGGGGCAAAGATACGCAGTATTTT.

This chain uses TRBV25-1 with TRBJ2-1; D gene uncertain. Trimming took off 3 bases at V and 0 bases at J, with 9 bases between the two ends. Per germline, CDR1 MGHDK and CDR2 SYGVNS. CDR3 length: 15 amino acids. This CDR3 is CASSDPDGSYNEQFF. The DNA of the CDR3 is TGTGCCAGCAGTGACCCAGATGGCTCCTACAATGAGCAGTTCTTC.

In this sample, this clonotype turned up many times. The chain joins TRBV5-1 to TRBJ1-5; D remains unclear. CDR3 length: 15 amino acids. The germline V gene has CDR1 SGHRS and CDR2 YFSETQ. Trimming removed 4 bases at V and 1 base at J, with 12 bases between. CDR3 DNA: TGCGCCAGCAGCCCCACGTGGAACAGCAATCAGCCCCAGCATTTT. It yields the protein CASSPTWNSNQPQHF.

V and J are TRBV6-1 and TRBJ1-1; tentatively, D is TRBD1 (6 bases). Trimming removed 6 bases from V and 1 base from J, with 21 bases in between. This CDR3 has 17 amino acids. CDR1 and CDR2 (germline): MNHNS, SASEGT. CDR3 region: CASSVTLIGQPNTEAFF. CDR3 nucleotides: TGTGCCAGCAGCGTTACCCTAATCGGACAGCCGAACACTGAAGCTTTCTTT.

This clonotype has at least ten counts. The chain recombines TRBV4-1 with TRBJ2-1; D gene unclear. V was cut by 4 bases and J by 5 bases, with 12 bases left in between. Germline V CDR1 and CDR2: MGHRA, YSYEKL. The CDR3 is made up of 14 amino acids. CDR3 protein: CASSPGGSHNEQFF. CDR3 coding DNA: TGCGCCAGCAGCCCGGGCGGCTCGCACAATGAGCAGTTCTTC.

At least ten counts were recorded for this clonotype. This sequence joins TRBV20-1 and TRBJ1-4; no reliable D call. The CDR3 consists of 11 residues. The germline V gene has CDR1 DFQATT and CDR2 SNEGSKA (reference sequence). Trimming took 4 bases from V and 11 from J, leaving 11 bases between them. This CDR3 is CSAIKGLKLFF. CDR3 sequence (DNA): TGCAGTGCTATCAAGGGCCTTAAACTGTTTTTT.

Ten or more counts support this clonotype. V is TRBV3-1 and J is TRBJ2-3, with TRBD2 matching 7 bases. Trimming removed 0 bases from V and 4 bases from J; junction bases left unmatched: 10. Per germline, CDR1 LGHDT and CDR2 YNNKEL (reference sequence). This CDR3 comprises 17 residues. The CDR3 coding sequence is TGTGCCAGCAGCCAAGACTTTACGACTAGCATCGCAGATACGCAGTATTTT. Translated: CASSQDFTTSIADTQYF.

This clonotype was seen ten or more times. Relative to the germline gene, one junction end is altered; a read error may explain this. This sequence joins TRBV9 and TRBJ1-2; D unclear. The CDR3 is 10 residues long. The germline CDR1 and CDR2 sequences are SGDLS and YYNGEE. CDR3 bases: TGTGCCAGCAGCCTCCCCCCCTCCAACTTC. Translating gives CASSLPPSNF.

This clonotype was counted many times. This chain uses TRBV25-1 with TRBJ1-2, with 11 bases fitting TRBD1. The CDR3 loop spans 16 amino acids. V lost 3 bases to trimming and J lost 6 bases; unmatched junction nucleotides: 9. Looked up from germline, CDR1 is MGHDK and CDR2 is SYGVNS. The CDR3 here is CASSEDRDRGIHGYTF. The CDR3, as DNA: TGTGCCAGCAGTGAGGACCGGGACAGGGGGATACATGGCTACACCTTC.

This clonotype was observed many times. The J gene is TRBJ1-1, the V gene TRBV7-2, with D possibly matching TRBD1 (5 bases). The CDR3 has 14 amino acids. The germline V gene has CDR1 SGHTA and CDR2 FQGNSA. V lost 4 bases to trimming and J lost 3 bases, with 12 bases between them. This CDR3 reads CASSSLDSYTEAFF. Here the CDR3 DNA reads TGTGCCAGCAGCTCCCTCGACAGTTACACTGAAGCTTTCTTT.

This rearrangement joins TRBV5-1 to TRBJ2-5; D call uncertain. V lost 5 bases to trimming and J lost 0 bases, with 8 bases between them. CDR1 is SGHRS, CDR2 YFSETQ, per germline. The CDR3 loop spans 13 amino acids. CDR3 amino acids: CASSEANQETQYF. The CDR3 nucleotides read TGCGCCAGCAGTGAGGCGAACCAAGAGACCCAGTACTTC.